This TCR beta chain was captured in a study of blood T cell repertoires in COVID-19. The method was immunoSEQ multiplex PCR; TCRdb's version includes in-frame clones alone and lacks a portion of them. The sample lists 130,000 to 150,000 clones; 75% to 90% were seen once. Losses at the gene ends were 7 bases for V and 5 bases for J; bases not matched to a gene: 13. From germline, CDR1 is SNHLY and CDR2 FYNNEI. CDR3 length equals 16 residues. The sequence was collected from an older woman with active COVID-19. The V call is TRBV2, the J call TRBJ2-5; 10 nucleotides align to TRBD1. Sequenced sample: peripheral blood. This chain's CDR3 is CASTPRQGATGETQYF. The CDR3 bases are TGTGCCAGCACCCCTAGACAGGGGGCGACGGGCGAGACCCAGTACTTC.